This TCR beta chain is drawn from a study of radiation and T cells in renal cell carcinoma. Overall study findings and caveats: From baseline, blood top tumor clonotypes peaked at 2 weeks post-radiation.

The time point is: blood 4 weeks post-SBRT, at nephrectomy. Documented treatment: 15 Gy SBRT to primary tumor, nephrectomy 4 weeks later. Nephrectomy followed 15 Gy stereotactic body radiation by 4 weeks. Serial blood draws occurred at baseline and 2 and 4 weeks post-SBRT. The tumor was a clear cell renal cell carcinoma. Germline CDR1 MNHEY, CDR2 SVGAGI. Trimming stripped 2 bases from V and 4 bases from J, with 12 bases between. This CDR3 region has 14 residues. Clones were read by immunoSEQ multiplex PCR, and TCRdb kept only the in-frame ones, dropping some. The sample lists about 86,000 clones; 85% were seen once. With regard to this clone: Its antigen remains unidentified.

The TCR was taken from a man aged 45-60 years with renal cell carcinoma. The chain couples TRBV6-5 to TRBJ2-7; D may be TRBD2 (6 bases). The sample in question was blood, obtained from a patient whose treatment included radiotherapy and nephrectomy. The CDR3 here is CASSYGRTEYEQYF. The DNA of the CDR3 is TGTGCCAGCAGTTACGGGAGGACGGAGTACGAGCAGTACTTC.